The following is a T cell receptor (beta chain) sequence with its context. Looked up from germline, CDR1 is MNHEY and CDR2 is SVGAGI. This CDR3 has 15 residues. Trimming stripped 6 bases from V and 2 bases from J, with 16 bases between. How the authors handled the data: Reference gene primers were amplified, and this amplification served to estimate nucleated cell counts. The assay was immunoSEQ multiplex PCR, and TCRdb's table has in-frame clones only and misses some. V, J and clone size were drawn from that table, and D and trimming were deduced from the DNA. Here the sample spans under 400,000 clones, approximately 89% being singletons. Participant ages covered roughly 18 to 89 years across 24 US areas. Donors were grouped by their self-reported clinical history. These data come from a study of blood T cell repertoires in COVID-19. Background on the study: Spain, Italy and the United States supplied samples that represented acute and convalescent COVID-19.

The sequence was obtained from a man in his forties in a cohort exposed to, infected with or recovered from COVID-19 (not recorded which). V usage is TRBV6-5 and J usage is TRBJ1-2; TRBD1 might be the D (6 bases). Sequenced: PBMCs or T cells enriched from blood (not recorded which). The CDR3 DNA is TGTGCCAGCAGGAGGGACATTCCAGTGAACTATGGCTACACCTTC. Translating it yields CASRRDIPVNYGYTF.